The sequence of this T cell receptor beta chain was determined in a study of blood T cells in healthy people across ages. Ten milliliters of peripheral blood were drawn from each donor into EDTA-treated tubes. The CDR3 is 13 residues long. Trimming took 7 bases from V and 4 from J; bases not matched to a gene: 5. Germline V CDR1 and CDR2: MNHEY, SMNVEV (reference sequence). The use of a sample-barcoded 5' primer and a J-beta primer mix characterized a second PCR of about 6 to 11 cycles. Every sample gave at least 3 million paired-end reads containing CDR3. TCRdb re-analysed the 5' RACE reads in MiXCR, keeping a single row per CDR3 protein. The table lists about 1,500,000 distinct CDR3 sequences, 42% of them singletons.

Sequencing input: blood. This clonotype originated in a woman aged 18-29 years in good health. This rearrangement joins TRBV27 to TRBJ1-1, with 8 bases matching TRBD1. CDR3 nucleotide sequence: TGTGCCAGCAAAACAGGGGGAGGCACTGAAGCTTTCTTT. The encoded protein is CASKTGGGTEAFF.